These T cell receptor beta chains were read from a single sample in a study of identical twins. One entry per CDR3 protein results from TCRdb running MiXCR on the 5' RACE reads. This table has around 290,000 distinct CDR3 sequences, roughly 9.8% appearing once. These data were likewise used in another study, on yellow fever vaccine responses in identical twins.

Sample: CD8+ T cells sorted from blood. Receptors were obtained from a woman aged 18 to 35 in good health. Both conserved end residues are part of each CDR3. The order of the fields is J gene, D gene, clone size, V gene, CDR3 length, CDR3 protein, CDR3 DNA. D genes are given only for firm matches. Not all rows give a size; the values are once, few, many and, for expanded clones, a class.

j_call: TRBJ2-5; d_call: TRBD1; clone_size: few; v_call: TRBV10-3; cdr3_length: 15; cdr3_aa: CAISEPGQAGETQYF; cdr3_nt: TGTGCCATCAGTGAACCGGGACAGGCGGGGGAGACCCAGTACTTC
j_call: TRBJ2-7; d_call: NA; clone_size: NA; v_call: TRBV5-6; cdr3_length: 15; cdr3_aa: CASSLIRGIGYEQYF; cdr3_nt: TGTGCCAGCAGCTTGATTAGGGGAATAGGCTACGAGCAGTACTTC
j_call: TRBJ2-3; d_call: NA; clone_size: few; v_call: TRBV7-2; cdr3_length: 14; cdr3_aa: CASSFAAAGDTQYF; cdr3_nt: TGTGCCAGCAGCTTCGCAGCCGCTGGAGATACGCAGTATTTT
j_call: TRBJ2-3; d_call: NA; clone_size: NA; v_call: TRBV27; cdr3_length: 15; cdr3_aa: CASSLLGGAPDTQYF; cdr3_nt: TGTGCCAGCAGTTTATTGGGGGGGGCCCCAGATACGCAGTATTTT
j_call: TRBJ2-7; d_call: NA; clone_size: few; v_call: TRBV20-1; cdr3_length: 14; cdr3_aa: CSASPTGVAHEQYF; cdr3_nt: TGCAGTGCTAGTCCGACGGGAGTAGCCCACGAGCAGTACTTC
j_call: TRBJ2-3; d_call: TRBD2; clone_size: NA; v_call: TRBV27; cdr3_length: 16; cdr3_aa: CASNPSGRPGTDTQYF; cdr3_nt: TGTGCCAGCAATCCAAGCGGGAGGCCCGGCACAGATACGCAGTATTTT
j_call: TRBJ2-3; d_call: NA; clone_size: few; v_call: TRBV6-1; cdr3_length: 16; cdr3_aa: CASRKFWGVYTDTQYF; cdr3_nt: TGTGCCAGCAGAAAATTTTGGGGTGTCTATACAGATACGCAGTATTTT
j_call: TRBJ2-2; d_call: NA; clone_size: few; v_call: TRBV20-1; cdr3_length: 15; cdr3_aa: CSARDITAFTGELFF; cdr3_nt: TGCAGTGCTAGAGATATCACAGCGTTCACCGGGGAGCTGTTTTTT
j_call: TRBJ2-1; d_call: NA; clone_size: NA; v_call: TRBV11-1; cdr3_length: 14; cdr3_aa: CASSVSQGYNEQFF; cdr3_nt: TGTGCCAGCAGCGTTTCACAGGGATACAATGAGCAGTTCTTC
j_call: TRBJ2-1; d_call: NA; clone_size: few; v_call: TRBV6-1; cdr3_length: 14; cdr3_aa: CATEGGTAYNEQFF; cdr3_nt: TGTGCCACCGAGGGCGGGACAGCCTACAATGAGCAGTTCTTC
j_call: TRBJ2-7; d_call: TRBD1; clone_size: few; v_call: TRBV7-6; cdr3_length: 16; cdr3_aa: CASSDSRGQTPYEQYF; cdr3_nt: TGTGCCAGCAGTGACTCACGGGGACAGACTCCCTACGAGCAGTACTTC
j_call: TRBJ2-3; d_call: NA; clone_size: NA; v_call: TRBV27; cdr3_length: 15; cdr3_aa: CASRDLGQGTDTQYF; cdr3_nt: TGTGCCAGCAGGGACTTAGGACAAGGCACAGATACGCAGTATTTT
j_call: TRBJ2-2; d_call: NA; clone_size: few; v_call: TRBV6-5; cdr3_length: 11; cdr3_aa: CATVFAGELFF; cdr3_nt: TGTGCCACAGTTTTCGCCGGGGAGCTGTTTTTT
j_call: TRBJ1-1; d_call: NA; clone_size: many; v_call: TRBV12-3/TRBV12-4; cdr3_length: 16; cdr3_aa: CASSLPQDKGNTEAFF; cdr3_nt: TGTGCCAGCAGTTTACCCCAAGATAAGGGGAACACTGAAGCTTTCTTT
j_call: TRBJ2-1; d_call: NA; clone_size: many; v_call: TRBV4-3; cdr3_length: 12; cdr3_aa: CASSQTMGEQFF; cdr3_nt: TGCGCCAGCAGCCAGACCATGGGTGAGCAGTTCTTC
j_call: TRBJ2-1; d_call: NA; clone_size: many; v_call: TRBV25-1; cdr3_length: 13; cdr3_aa: CASSDAFYNEQFF; cdr3_nt: TGTGCCAGCAGTGACGCTTTTTACAATGAGCAGTTCTTC